This T cell receptor beta chain comes out of a study of blood T cells in healthy people across ages. Study-wide findings and caveats: Long-lived donors exceeded aged donors in naive CD4+ cells and diversity.

Next came a second PCR, run for roughly 7 to 12 cycles, which used a sample-barcoded 5' primer along with a J-beta primer mix. The authors tagged each cDNA molecule using a template-switch adaptor with 12 random nucleotides. TCRdb itself ran the 5' RACE reads through MiXCR, one entry per CDR3 protein. The data hold approximately 900,000 distinct CDR3 sequences, with 45% to 50% observed a single time. This CDR3 has 14 residues. V lost 2 bases and J lost 2, with 9 bases in between. From germline, CDR1 is MNHEY and CDR2 SVGEGT. As concerns this clonotype: What it binds is unknown.

This clonotype originated in a man aged 25-45 years in good health. The sample was blood. V gene TRBV6-2 or TRBV6-3 combines with J gene TRBJ2-5; a weak D match, TRBD2 (6 bases). DNA of the CDR3: TGTGCCAGCAGTTACGCGGGACCTCAAGAGACCCAGTACTTC. It yields the protein CASSYAGPQETQYF.